The clone carrying this TCR beta chain has only a few counts. Its specificity is unknown. The source of the sample is a study of blood T cells in healthy people across ages. Alongside a J-beta primer mix, a sample-barcoded 5' primer served in a second PCR lasting roughly 6 to 11 cycles. TCRdb recomputed calls from the 5' RACE reads with MiXCR, one row per CDR3 protein. Seen here are about a million distinct CDR3 sequences, around two fifths observed once, and the top ten hold over 10%. Per sample, a minimum of 6.5 million PBMCs were isolated. Study-wide results and limits: PBMC samples, being unsorted, prevented any conclusive comparison of naive and antigen-experienced cells. When set beside aged donors, long-lived donors presented more naive CD4+ cells and higher diversity.

This TCR came from a man younger than 30 in good health. The sequenced material came from blood.

The CDR3 reads CASSELAGAKETQYF. The CDR3 coding sequence is TGTGCCAGCAGTGAACTAGCGGGGGCGAAGGAGACCCAGTACTTC. The J gene is TRBJ2-5, the V gene TRBV25-1, with 10 bases that match TRBD2. This CDR3 has 15 residues. Germline loops: CDR1 MGHDK, CDR2 SYGVNS. J was trimmed by 5 bases and V by 2 bases; bases with no gene match: 5.